This T cell receptor (beta chain) was retrieved from a study of human T cells and chemical hapten exposure. Whole-study context: Variability of per-sample TCR yields stemmed mainly from small differences in pooled library volume.

V was pared by 3 bases and J by 5 bases, with 14 bases between. CDR1 DFQATT and CDR2 SNEGSKA come from the germline V gene (reference sequence). The CDR3 has 13 residues. TCRdb ran MiXCR on the RACE reads and lists one entry per CDR3 protein. This table holds some 60,000 distinct CDR3 sequences, about 11% found once. Time point here: pre-sensitization, week 0. The treatment here: therapeutic diphenylcyclopropenone sensitization with weekly scalp DPC. Material: whole blood, obtained in connection with sensitization to the hapten diphenylcyclopropenone (DPC). The rearrangement links TRBV20-1 to TRBJ2-7, with a weak D call TRBD2 (6 bases). The sequence derives from a woman aged 40-49 years with alopecia areata. Some clones in this sample may be carry-over from other donors' samples. CDR3: CSARGLAPHEQYF. As DNA, the CDR3 is TGCAGTGCTAGGGGGCTAGCGCCGCACGAGCAGTACTTC.